Listed here is a single T cell receptor beta chain. Its antigen remains unidentified. This entry is derived from a study of cytomegalovirus exposure and HLA in healthy donors. CDR3 length: 17 amino acids. The V gene lost 4 bases and the J gene lost 0 bases, with 16 bases spanning the gap. Looked up from germline, CDR1 is SEHNR and CDR2 is FQNEAQ (reference sequence). Vbeta (60) and Jbeta (13) primers were used in the PCR. Measured with immunoSEQ multiplex PCR; TCRdb has only the in-frame clones, and not every one. The top ten hold less than 4.5% of the sample, which has 250,000 to 350,000 clones, about nine tenths seen once. Whole-study findings and limits: Researchers reportedly found TCR beta sequences accurately predicted most subjects' HLA-A and HLA-B alleles. Per a prior analysis, the majority of TCR beta V segments were productive roughly 87% or roughly 30% of the time. The authors later linked a missense DCLRE1C variant to TCR beta V- and J-gene trimming.

This sequence was found in a middle-aged man in good health and CMV-seropositive. What was sequenced was PBMCs. The chain uses TRBV7-9 and TRBJ2-1; weak D call: TRBD2 (5 bases). CDR3 DNA sequence: TGTGCCAGCAGCTACCTAACGGGTACTAGCTCCTACAATGAGCAGTTCTTC. Translating gives CASSYLTGTSSYNEQFF.